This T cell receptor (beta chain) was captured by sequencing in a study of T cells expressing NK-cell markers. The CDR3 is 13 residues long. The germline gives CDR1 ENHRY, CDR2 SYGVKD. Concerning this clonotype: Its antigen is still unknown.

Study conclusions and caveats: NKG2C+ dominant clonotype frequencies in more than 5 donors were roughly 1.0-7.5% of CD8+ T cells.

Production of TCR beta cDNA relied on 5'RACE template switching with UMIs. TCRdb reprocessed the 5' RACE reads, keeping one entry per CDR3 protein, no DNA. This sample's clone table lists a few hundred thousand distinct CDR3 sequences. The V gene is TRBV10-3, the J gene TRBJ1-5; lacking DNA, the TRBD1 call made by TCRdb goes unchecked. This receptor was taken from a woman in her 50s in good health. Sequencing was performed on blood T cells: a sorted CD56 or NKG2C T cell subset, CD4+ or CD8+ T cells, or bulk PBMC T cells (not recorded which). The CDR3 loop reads CAISWGSNQPQHF.